These T cell receptor beta chains were read from a single sample in a study of cytomegalovirus exposure and HLA in healthy donors. The assay was immunoSEQ multiplex PCR, and TCRdb's table has in-frame clones only and misses some. The sample has about 130,000 clones, roughly four fifths seen once. Source material: PBMCs. The receptors were gathered from a male donor in good health and CMV-seropositive. Both conserved end residues are part of each CDR3. The D gene is left open where the match is weak. Clone size is stated in some rows and not others, as once, few, many or a class when expanded.

>-|TRBD1|TRBJ2-7|TRBV28
TGTGCCAGCACCCTCGAGACAGGGGGCTATTCCCTCCCCCTCGAGCAGTACTTC
CASTLETGGYSLPLEQYF
>once|-|TRBJ2-5|TRBV25-1
TGTGCCAGTTCTCATTGGGGGCGGGAGACCCAGTACTTC
CASSHWGRETQYF
>-|TRBD2|TRBJ2-1|TRBV11-3
TGTGCCAGCAGCTTAGATAGGCGGACTAGCGTTTTCTTC
CASSLDRRTSVFF
>-|-|TRBJ2-5|TRBV7-2
TGTGCCAGCAGCTTAGCTAGCGGAGGGGGGGCAGAGACCCAGTACTTC
CASSLASGGGAETQYF
>-|-|TRBJ1-4|TRBV15
TGTGCCACCAGCAGAGGGACAGCGAATGAAAAACTGTTTTTT
CATSRGTANEKLFF
>-|-|TRBJ2-7|TRBV5-1
TGCGCCAGCAGCCACGCCGGGGACGAGCAGTACTTC
CASSHAGDEQYF
>-|-|TRBJ1-5|TRBV5-4
TGTGCCAGCAGCCGGGACATTAGCAATCAGCCCCAGCATTTT
CASSRDISNQPQHF
>-|TRBD2|TRBJ2-1|TRBV18
TGTGCCAGCTCGGGGACTAAGGAGGCCAATGAGCAGTTCTTC
CASSGTKEANEQFF
>-|TRBD1|TRBJ2-3|TRBV9
TGTGCCAGCAGCACCTCGACAGGGCTTGGCACAGATACGCAGTATTTT
CASSTSTGLGTDTQYF
>-|-|TRBJ2-7|TRBV18
TGTGCCAGCTCACCAGCGACAGAGATCTCCTACGAGCAGTACTTC
CASSPATEISYEQYF
>-|-|TRBJ2-7|TRBV19
TGTGCCAGTAGTCCCGGGGACTTCGAGCAGTACTTC
CASSPGDFEQYF
>-|-|TRBJ2-6|TRBV7-3
TGTGCCAGCAGCTTTAGACTCTCTGGGGCCAACGTCCTGACTTTC
CASSFRLSGANVLTF
>-|-|TRBJ2-3|TRBV5-4
TGTGCCAGCAGCTTGATTCTAGTAACAGATACGCAGTATTTT
CASSLILVTDTQYF
>-|-|TRBJ1-3|TRBV18
TGTGCCAGCTCACCAAGGGGGGGCGATGCTGGAAACACCATATATTTT
CASSPRGGDAGNTIYF
>once|TRBD1|TRBJ1-4|TRBV4-1
TGCGCCAGCAGCCAGGGTCAGGGGGAAGTGAATGAAAAACTGTTTTTT
CASSQGQGEVNEKLFF
>once|-|TRBJ2-5|TRBV28
TGTGCCAGCAGTTTATCCCGGACTGGGGAGACCCAGTACTTC
CASSLSRTGETQYF